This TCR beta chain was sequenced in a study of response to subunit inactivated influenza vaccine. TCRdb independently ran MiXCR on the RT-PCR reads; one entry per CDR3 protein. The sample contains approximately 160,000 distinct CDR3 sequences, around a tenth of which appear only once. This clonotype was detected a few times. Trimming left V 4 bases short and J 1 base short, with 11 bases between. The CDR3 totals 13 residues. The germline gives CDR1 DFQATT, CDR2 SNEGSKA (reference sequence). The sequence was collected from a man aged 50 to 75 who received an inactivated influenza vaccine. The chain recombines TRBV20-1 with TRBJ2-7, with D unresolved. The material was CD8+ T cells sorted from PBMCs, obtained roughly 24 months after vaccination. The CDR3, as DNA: TGCAGTGCTACCTCCCGGGCTTCCTACGAGCAGTACTTC. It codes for CSATSRASYEQYF.